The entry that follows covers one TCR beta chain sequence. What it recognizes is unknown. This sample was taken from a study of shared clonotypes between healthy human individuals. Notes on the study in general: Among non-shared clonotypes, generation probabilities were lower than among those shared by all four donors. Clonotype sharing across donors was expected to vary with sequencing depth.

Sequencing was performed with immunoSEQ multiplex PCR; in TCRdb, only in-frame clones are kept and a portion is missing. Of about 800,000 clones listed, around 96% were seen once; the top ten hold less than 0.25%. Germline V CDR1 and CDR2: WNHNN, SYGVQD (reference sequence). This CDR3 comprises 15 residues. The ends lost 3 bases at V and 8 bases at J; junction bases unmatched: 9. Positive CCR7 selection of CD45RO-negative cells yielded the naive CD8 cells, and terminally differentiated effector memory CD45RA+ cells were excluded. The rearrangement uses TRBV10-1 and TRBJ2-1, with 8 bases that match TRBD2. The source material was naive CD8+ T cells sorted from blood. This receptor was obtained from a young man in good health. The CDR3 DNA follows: TGCGCCAGCAGTGATGGAAGCGGGAGAGGGTATGAGCAGTTCTTC. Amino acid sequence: CASSDGSGRGYEQFF.